Shown below are 16 T cell receptor beta chains from a single sample sequenced in a study of T cells after posttransplantation cyclophosphamide. The assay was immunoSEQ multiplex PCR, and TCRdb's table has in-frame clones only and misses some. The repertoire includes 7,000 or so clones, more than 60% of them detected once, and 20% to 30% sits in the top ten. The sequencing sample was made of memory CD4+ T cells sorted from blood. The receptors here all came from a woman in her forties or fifties in good health and a related stem cell transplant donor.

The rearrangement uses TRBV11-2 and TRBJ2-5; D might be TRBD1 (6 bases). The germline V gene has CDR1 SGHAT and CDR2 FQNNGV. The length of the CDR3 is 15 residues. Trimming left V 5 bases short and J 2 bases short, with 15 bases between. Here the CDR3 reads CASSPSGTLQETQYF. For the CDR3, the DNA is TGTGCCAGCAGCCCCTCGGGGACACTACAAGAGACCCAGTACTTC. The whole variable domain, remainder taken from reference TRBV11-2 and TRBJ2-5, is EAGVAQSPRYKIIEKRQSVAFWCNPISGHATLYWYQQILGQGPKLLIQFQNNGVVDDSQLPKDRFSAERLKGVDSTLKIQPAKLEDSAVYLCASSPSGTLQETQYFGPGTRLLVL.

This clone was counted only a few times. This chain uses TRBV9 with TRBJ2-2; a weak D match, TRBD1 (6 bases). Trimming removed 4 bases at V and 3 bases at J, with 13 bases between. Germline V gives CDR1 SGDLS, CDR2 YYNGEE. This CDR3 has 15 residues. The CDR3 sequence is CASSMGHQYTGELFF. The CDR3 bases are TGTGCCAGCAGCATGGGACACCAATACACCGGGGAGCTGTTTTTT.

This chain joins TRBV6-1 and TRBJ2-3; 10 bases align to TRBD2. Germline CDR1 MNHNS, CDR2 SASEGT. V trimming: 4 bases; J trimming: 0 bases; junction bases outside the gene matches: 16. The CDR3 has 20 amino acids. CDR3 protein: CASSGTSLAGARASTDTQYF. The CDR3 bases are TGTGCCAGCAGTGGGACCTCGCTAGCGGGAGCTCGTGCTAGCACAGATACGCAGTATTTT.

The V and J genes are TRBV19 and TRBJ1-5, with 7 nucleotides matching TRBD1. The CDR3 runs to 18 residues. In germline, CDR1 is LNHDA, CDR2 SQIVND (reference sequence). With V trimmed by 5 bases and J by 7 bases, 20 bases remained unmatched. As DNA, the CDR3 is TGTGCCAGTAGTCCGGCCCCCATCAGACAGGGAGGAACGCAGCCCCAGCATTTT. Its translation is CASSPAPIRQGGTQPQHF.

The chain is built from TRBV18 and TRBJ2-1; possibly TRBD1 for D (6 bases). V lost 3 bases and J 7 bases, leaving 7 bases between the germline ends. From germline, CDR1 is KGHSH and CDR2 LQKENI. The CDR3 extends over 12 amino acids. The CDR3 bases are TGTGCCAGCTCACCCGGGACAAATGAGCAGTTCTTC. It yields the protein CASSPGTNEQFF. Based on the CDR3 plus reference TRBV18 and TRBJ2-1, the full variable domain is NAGVMQNPRHLVRRRGQEARLRCSPMKGHSHVYWYRQLPEEGLKFMVYLQKENIIDESGMPKERFSAEFPKEGPSILRIQQVVRGDSAAYFCASSPGTNEQFFGPGTRLTVL.

V and J are TRBV6-5 and TRBJ1-5, with D maybe TRBD1 (6 bases). The CDR3 loop spans 14 amino acids. CDR1 is MNHEY, CDR2 SVGAGI, per germline. Trimming removed 2 bases at V and 4 bases at J, with 9 bases between. CDR3 protein: CASSYVQGNQPQHF. DNA for the CDR3: TGTGCCAGCAGTTACGTCCAGGGGAATCAGCCCCAGCATTTT.

The sample holds a few counts of this clone. V and J are TRBV7-2 and TRBJ2-1; 12 bases map to TRBD2. J was trimmed by 3 bases and V by 1 base; bases with no gene match: 7. In germline, CDR1 is SGHTA, CDR2 FQGNSA. The CDR3 sequence is 18 residues long. Here the CDR3 DNA reads TGTGCCAGCAGCTTAGAAGGTACTAGCGGGAGGTACTACAATGAGCAGTTCTTC. Residues: CASSLEGTSGRYYNEQFF.

This clone has more than one count but fewer than ten. This chain connects TRBV2 to TRBJ2-7; TRBD2 matches at 7 bases. The CDR3 covers 12 residues. Looked up from germline, CDR1 is SNHLY and CDR2 is FYNNEI. V lost 4 bases to trimming and J lost 7 bases; unmatched junction nucleotides: 4. The CDR3 bases are TGTGCCAGCAGTGCCGGCGGGAGAGAGCAGTACTTC. The encoded protein is CASSAGGREQYF.

The rearrangement uses TRBV7-2 and TRBJ2-3; a weak D match, TRBD2 (6 bases). The CDR3 is made up of 18 amino acids. Trimming stripped 1 base from V and 4 bases from J, with 21 bases between. Germline V gene lookup returns CDR1 SGHTA and CDR2 FQGNSA. The DNA for the CDR3 is TGTGCCAGCAGCTTAGTTCCGGGAATAAGGGACTTATCAGATACGCAGTATTTT. This codes for CASSLVPGIRDLSDTQYF.

The chain recombines TRBV20-1 with TRBJ2-1; no clear D. Trimming shortened V by 3 bases and J by 6 bases, and 6 bases separated the two germline ends. The CDR3 runs to 11 residues. Germline loops: CDR1 DFQATT, CDR2 SNEGSKA (reference sequence). Here the CDR3 reads CSASQSNEQFF. CDR3 DNA: TGCAGTGCTAGTCAGTCCAATGAGCAGTTCTTC.

This sequence joins TRBV30 and TRBJ1-1; D ambiguous. There are 13 residues in the CDR3. V was cut by 3 bases and J by 1 base, with 9 bases left in between. CDR1 and CDR2 (germline): GTSNPN, SVGIG (reference sequence). DNA for the CDR3: TGTGCCTGGAGGGAATCAGGGAACACTGAAGCTTTCTTT. Protein: CAWRESGNTEAFF.

This sequence joins TRBV4-3 and TRBJ2-2; TRBD2 matches at 11 bases. V gave up 3 bases and J gave up 1 base; unmatched junction bases: 4. CDR3 size: 17 residues. Germline-derived CDR1 and CDR2 are LGHNA and YSLEER. The CDR3 spells CASSHLGLAENTGELFF. Written as DNA, the CDR3 is TGCGCCAGCAGCCACCTGGGACTAGCGGAGAACACCGGGGAGCTGTTTTTT.

The chain carries TRBV11-2 and TRBJ2-7; tentatively, D is TRBD2 (6 bases). This CDR3 comprises 13 residues. Germline CDR1 SGHAT, CDR2 FQNNGV. Trimming left V 5 bases short and J 4 bases short, with 12 bases between. The CDR3 sequence: CASSPAGRYEQYF. The CDR3, as DNA: TGTGCCAGCAGCCCTGCGGGACGGTACGAGCAGTACTTC. Full variable domain (remainder filled in from reference TRBV11-2 and TRBJ2-7): EAGVAQSPRYKIIEKRQSVAFWCNPISGHATLYWYQQILGQGPKLLIQFQNNGVVDDSQLPKDRFSAERLKGVDSTLKIQPAKLEDSAVYLCASSPAGRYEQYFGPGTRLTVT.

Concerning this clone: With a far larger clone one base away, a read error is the likely cause. V and J are TRBV7-7 and TRBJ2-7; D perhaps matches TRBD1 (5 bases). The CDR3 totals 14 residues. The germline CDR1 and CDR2 sequences are SSHAT and FNYEAQ (reference sequence). DNA for the CDR3: TGTGCCAGCAGCTTAGAGCCAGGGCCCTACGAGCCGTACTTC. Translating gives CASSLEPGPYEPYF. Full variable domain (remainder filled in from reference TRBV7-7 and TRBJ2-7): GAGVSQSPRYKVTKRGQDVTLRCDPISSHATLYWYQQALGQGPEFLTYFNYEAQPDKSGLPSDRFSAERPEGSISTLTIQRTEQRDSAMYRCASSLEPGPYEPYFGPGTRLTVT.

The rearrangement uses TRBV27 and TRBJ1-2; D call uncertain. This CDR3 spans 17 amino acids. The V gene lost 3 bases and the J gene lost 4 bases, with 21 bases spanning the gap. Looked up from germline, CDR1 is MNHEY and CDR2 is SMNVEV (reference sequence). Written as DNA, the CDR3 is TGTGCCAGCAGTTTGAGGGTCCCCCGGCGCCTGGTCTATGGCTACACCTTC. The encoded protein is CASSLRVPRRLVYGYTF.

V is TRBV18 and J is TRBJ2-7; 7 positions agree with TRBD2. The CDR3 totals 14 residues. V shed 3 bases and J 12 bases; nucleotides not matched to a gene: 14. Germline CDR1 KGHSH, CDR2 LQKENI. The CDR3 here is CASSPMGGTTQPYF. CDR3 DNA sequence: TGTGCCAGCTCACCGATGGGGGGGACCACCCAGCCGTACTTC.